A selection of T cell receptor beta chains follows, all from one sample in a study of tumor and adjacent non-tumor tissue in lung cancer. TCRdb reprocessed the multiplex PCR reads with MiXCR, giving one entry per CDR3 protein. Seen here are some 100,000 distinct CDR3 sequences, 60% to 80% observed once, and the top ten hold 15% to 20%. The sequenced sample consisted of distant non-tumor lung tissue. Receptors originate from a man in his sixties with non-small cell lung cancer. The CDR3 runs from the conserved cysteine through the conserved F or W. D genes are given only for firm matches. Clone size is shown for a subset of rows, as once, few, many or a class of expanded clone.

d_call	v_call	j_call	clone_size	cdr3_aa	cdr3_nt
NA	TRBV6-2/TRBV6-3	TRBJ1-1	NA	CASSHSPWTEAFF	TGTGCCAGCAGCCACAGTCCCTGGACTGAAGCTTTCTTT
NA	TRBV4-1	TRBJ2-1	NA	CASSRTGTNNEQLF	TGCGCCAGCAGCCGCACGGGAACTAACAATGAGCAGTTGTTC
TRBD1	TRBV6-1	TRBJ1-4	NA	CASNPMTGSNEKLFF	TGTGCCAGCAATCCCATGACAGGGTCAAATGAGAAACTGTTTTTT
NA	TRBV6-2/TRBV6-3	TRBJ2-1	NA	CVSSPQDSYNEQLF	TGTGTCAGCAGCCCCCAGGACAGTTACAATGAGCAGTTATTC
NA	TRBV29-1	TRBJ2-2	NA	CSVAGDPSTGELFF	TGCAGCGTTGCGGGGGACCCGTCCACCGGGGAACTGTTTTTT
NA	TRBV4-1	TRBJ2-5	NA	CARSQDWRGPQETQYF	TGCGCCAGGAGCCAAGATTGGAGGGGCCCCCAAGAGACCCAGTACTTC
NA	TRBV2	TRBJ2-1	NA	CASSEGGYNELFF	TGTGCCAGCAGTGAAGGCGGGTACAATGAGCTATTCTTC
NA	TRBV5-6	TRBJ2-7	NA	CASSLEFGGSYEQYF	TGTGCCAGCAGCCTGGAGTTTGGCGGCTCCTACGAGCAGTACTTC
TRBD2	TRBV10-3	TRBJ2-1	many	CAISNGTSWIF	TGTGCCATCAGTAACGGGACTAGCTGGATCTTC
NA	TRBV20-1	TRBJ1-2	few	CSASHPGSYGYTF	TGCAGTGCTAGTCACCCTGGTAGCTATGGCTACACCTTC